Below are 12 T cell receptor beta chains sequenced from a single sample in a study of identical twins. TCRdb re-called the 5' RACE reads through MiXCR, storing one row per CDR3 protein. The sample carries about 460,000 distinct CDR3 sequences, 12% to 15% recorded once. These data were also reused for a study on yellow fever vaccine responses in identical twins.

Sequencing was performed on CD4+ T cells sorted from blood. The source of these receptors is a woman between 18 and 29 years old in good health.

This clonotype was picked up a small number of times. This chain links TRBV6-2 or TRBV6-3 with TRBJ2-7; D is undetermined. The CDR3 runs 15 residues. V lost 1 base to trimming and J lost 0 bases, with 10 bases between them. The germline gives CDR1 MNHEY, CDR2 SVGEGT. CDR3 coding DNA: TGTGCCAGCAGTTACTTCGGTTATAGCTCCTACGAGCAGTACTTC. This gives the protein CASSYFGYSSYEQYF.

V and J are TRBV12-3 or TRBV12-4 and TRBJ1-2; D might be TRBD1 (6 bases). The CDR3 loop spans 14 amino acids. Trimming removed 0 bases at V and 4 bases at J, with 9 bases between. CDR3 loop: CASSLARQAYGYTF. CDR3 DNA sequence: TGTGCCAGCAGTTTAGCGCGACAGGCCTATGGCTACACCTTC.

The CDR3 is CASKRDRLGKNIQYF. Written as DNA, the CDR3 is TGTGCCAGCAAGCGGGACAGGCTGGGCAAAAACATTCAGTACTTC. The genes are TRBV6-1 and TRBJ2-4; the D gene is possibly TRBD1 (8 bases). The CDR3 runs to 15 residues. The germline gives CDR1 MNHNS, CDR2 SASEGT. V lost 7 bases and J 3 bases, leaving 16 bases between the germline ends.

This clonotype has ten or more counts. This chain connects TRBV6-6 to TRBJ2-2; D call uncertain. Germline CDR1 and CDR2: MNHNY and SVGAGI (reference sequence). The V gene lost 4 bases and the J gene lost 3 bases, with 3 bases spanning the gap. The CDR3 sequence is 12 residues long. CDR3 coding DNA: TGTGCCAGCAGTTCAGACACCGGGGAGCTGTTTTTT. This sequence encodes CASSSDTGELFF.

CDR3: CAPDIFSYEQYF. The DNA for the CDR3 is TGTGCCCCCGACATCTTCTCCTACGAGCAGTACTTC. This chain links TRBV5-6 with TRBJ2-7, with D unclear. Looked up from germline, CDR1 is SGHDT and CDR2 is YYEEEE. Trimming cost V 10 bases and J 0 bases, with 11 bases left between them. This CDR3 contains 12 residues.

This clonotype has a handful of counts. V is TRBV24-1 and J is TRBJ2-3; TRBD2 matches 11 bases. Germline V gives CDR1 KGHDR, CDR2 SFDVKD. Trimming at V came to 3 bases and at J to 4 bases, leaving 8 bases not matched to a gene. This CDR3 has 17 amino acids. The CDR3 loop reads CATSDPITSGSADTQYF. The CDR3 nucleotides read TGTGCCACCAGTGATCCAATTACTAGCGGGAGCGCAGATACGCAGTATTTT.

This clonotype showed up just a few times. The J gene is TRBJ2-1, the V gene TRBV10-3, with 9 bases that match TRBD2. Per the germline V gene, CDR1 is ENHRY and CDR2 is SYGVKD. The V and J ends lost 1 base and 2 bases, in that order; junction bases with no gene match: 0. The CDR3 sequence is 15 residues long. The CDR3 DNA sequence: TGTGCCATCAGTGAGTTAGCGGGAGCCTACAATGAGCAGTTCTTC. This sequence encodes CAISELAGAYNEQFF.

A few counts support this clonotype. The chain is built from TRBV2 and TRBJ1-6; D is ambiguous. Looked up from germline, CDR1 is SNHLY and CDR2 is FYNNEI. The CDR3 has 17 residues. Trimming took off 2 bases at V and 3 bases at J, with 14 bases between the two ends. As DNA, the CDR3 is TGTGCCAGCAGTGAATGGAAGCGTTCCCGCTATAATTCACCCCTCCACTTT. As protein: CASSEWKRSRYNSPLHF. Based on the CDR3 plus reference TRBV2 and TRBJ1-6, the full variable domain is EPEVTQTPSHQVTQMGQEVILRCVPISNHLYFYWYRQILGQKVEFLVSFYNNEISEKSEIFDDQFSVERPDGSNFTLKIRSTKLEDSAMYFCASSEWKRSRYNSPLHFGNGTRLTVT.

This clonotype has more than one count but fewer than ten. The chain couples TRBV6-1 to TRBJ2-2; D call uncertain. This CDR3 region has 14 residues. V lost 5 bases and J 4 bases, leaving 11 bases between the germline ends. Germline lookup yields CDR1 MNHNS and CDR2 SASEGT. The CDR3 DNA reads TGTGCCAGCAGTAGAAATCCGGTCACCGGGGAGCTGTTTTTT. Protein product: CASSRNPVTGELFF.

This clonotype was counted between two and nine times. The chain carries TRBV29-1 and TRBJ2-7; D might be TRBD1 (6 bases). Germline V CDR1 and CDR2: SQVTM, ANQGSEA. The CDR3 is made up of 12 amino acids. The V gene lost 4 bases and the J gene lost 0 bases, with 7 bases spanning the gap. This CDR3 reads CSVGDNSYEQYF. Written as DNA, the CDR3 is TGCAGCGTTGGGGACAACTCCTACGAGCAGTACTTC.

This clonotype was detected ten times or more. The gene calls are TRBV27 and TRBJ2-7, with 8 bases matching TRBD1. Trimming cost V 5 bases and J 2 bases; bases outside gene matches: 5. Germline CDR1 is MNHEY and CDR2 is SMNVEV (reference sequence). This CDR3 spans 14 amino acids. The CDR3: CASSPIQGAYEQYF. The CDR3 DNA sequence: TGTGCCAGCAGTCCCATACAGGGGGCCTACGAGCAGTACTTC.

The V gene is TRBV30, the J gene TRBJ2-5; D call uncertain. CDR1 and CDR2 from the germline V gene are GTSNPN and SVGIG (reference sequence). The CDR3 consists of 12 residues. V lost 3 bases and J 3 bases, leaving 8 bases between the germline ends. This CDR3 reads CAWSLGEETQYF. The CDR3 DNA is TGTGCCTGGAGCCTCGGAGAAGAGACCCAGTACTTC. Full variable domain (missing parts from reference TRBV30 and TRBJ2-5): SQTIHQWPATLVQPVGSPLSLECTVEGTSNPNLYWYRQAAGRGLQLLFYSVGIGQISSEVPQNLSASRPQDRQFILSSKKLLLSDSGFYLCAWSLGEETQYFGPGTRLLVL.